Reported below is one T cell receptor beta chain. These data belong to a study of blood T cell repertoires in COVID-19. Across the study: Sites in the United States, Italy and Spain provided acute and convalescent COVID-19 samples.

With 2 bases removed from V and 4 bases from J, the gap between germline ends came to 3 bases. The germline CDR1 and CDR2 sequences are LGHDT and YNNKEL (reference sequence). The CDR3 runs 11 residues. In the authors' workflow: Nucleated cell counts were estimated from reference gene primer amplification. Clones were read by immunoSEQ multiplex PCR, and TCRdb kept only the in-frame ones, dropping some. V, J and clone size are taken as reported in that table, and D and trimming were inferred from the DNA itself. The sample holds fewer than 85,000 clones, 70% to 75% seen once. Specimen: peripheral blood. The J gene is TRBJ2-7, the V gene TRBV3-1 (or the pseudogene TRBV3-2); D not certain. This TCR derives from a man aged 55 to 70 with acute or convalescent COVID-19. In DNA, the CDR3 is TGTGCCAGCAGCCAACTATACGAGCAGTACTTC. Translated: CASSQLYEQYF.